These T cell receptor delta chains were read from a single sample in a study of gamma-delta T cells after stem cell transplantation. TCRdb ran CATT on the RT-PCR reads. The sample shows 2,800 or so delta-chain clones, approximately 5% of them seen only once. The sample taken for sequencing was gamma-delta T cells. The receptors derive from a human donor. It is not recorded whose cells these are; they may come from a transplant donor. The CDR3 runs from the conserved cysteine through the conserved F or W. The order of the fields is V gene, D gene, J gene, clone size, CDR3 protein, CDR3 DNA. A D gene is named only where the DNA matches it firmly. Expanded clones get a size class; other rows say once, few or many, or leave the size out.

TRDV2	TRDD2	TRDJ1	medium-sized	CACDTVRPLPTSGMQEYTDKLIF	TGTGCCTGTGACACCGTACGGCCCCTTCCTACGTCGGGGATGCAGGAGTACACCGATAAACTCATCTTT
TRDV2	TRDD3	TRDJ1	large	CACDKVGENTDKLIF	TGTGCCTGTGACAAGGTGGGGGAAAACACCGATAAACTCATCTTT
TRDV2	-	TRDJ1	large	CACDTLGGGVTDKLIF	TGTGCCTGTGACACTTTAGGCGGTGGGGTCACCGATAAACTCATCTTT
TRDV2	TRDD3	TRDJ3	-	CACDKLGDTLSSWDTRQMFF	TGTGCCTGTGACAAACTGGGGGATACGCTTAGCTCCTGGGACACCCGACAGATGTTTTTC
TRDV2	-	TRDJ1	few	CACDTMGTSYTDKLIF	TGTGCCTGTGACACCATGGGGACTTCGTACACCGATAAACTCATCTTT
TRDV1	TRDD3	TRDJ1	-	CALGEPTRGGIFYTDKLIF	TGTGCTCTTGGGGAACCTACTAGGGGGGGGATTTTCTACACCGATAAACTCATCTTT
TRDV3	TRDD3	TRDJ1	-	CAAPVILNSRLLGDTQDLGTDKLIF	TGTGCCGCCCCAGTCATCTTAAATTCGCGTTTACTGGGGGATACCCAAGATCTTGGCACCGATAAACTCATCTTT
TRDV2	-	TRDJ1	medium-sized	CACETAGRQGDKLIF	TGTGCCTGTGAGACCGCCGGACGACAAGGCGATAAACTCATCTTT
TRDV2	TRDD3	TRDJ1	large	CACDTVEGGYDDKLIF	TGTGCCTGTGACACCGTGGAGGGGGGATACGACGATAAACTCATCTTT
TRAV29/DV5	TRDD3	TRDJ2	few	CAASAYFPTKSTGGYSALTAQLFF	TGTGCAGCAAGCGCATACTTTCCTACGAAGAGTACTGGGGGATACTCCGCTTTGACAGCACAACTCTTCTTT
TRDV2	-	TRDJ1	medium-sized	CACDPLHTDKLTF	TGTGCCTGTGACCCCCTTCACACCGATAAACTCACCTTT
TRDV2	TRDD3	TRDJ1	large	CACDGMGDTSDKLIF	TGTGCCTGTGACGGGATGGGGGATACATCCGATAAACTCATCTTT
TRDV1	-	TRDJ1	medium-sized	CALGELEGLLTDYTDKLIF	TGTGCTCTTGGGGAACTAGAGGGGTTACTGACCGATTACACCGATAAACTCATCTTT
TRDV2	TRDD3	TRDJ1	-	CACDTLGDTKGWTDKLIF	TGTGCCTGTGACACCTTGGGGGATACGAAGGGATGGACCGATAAACTCATCTTT
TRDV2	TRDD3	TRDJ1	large	CACDKLGDPTDKLIF	TGTGCCTGTGACAAACTGGGGGACCCCACCGATAAACTCATCTTT
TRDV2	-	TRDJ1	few	CACDTISPTDKLIF	TGTGCCTGTGACACTATCTCCCCCACCGATAAACTCATCTTT
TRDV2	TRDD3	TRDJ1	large	CACDTLGDPARAKLIF	TGTGCCTGTGACACGCTGGGGGATCCTGCGCGGGCTAAACTCATCTTT
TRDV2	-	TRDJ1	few	CACDTLEATVPYTDKLIF	TGTGCCTGTGACACGTTGGAGGCTACGGTGCCGTACACCGATAAACTCATCTTT
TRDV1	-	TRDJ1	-	CALGGLLGFIPRYTDKLIF	TGTGCTCTTGGGGGACTATTGGGATTCATCCCTCGGTACACCGATAAACTCATCTTT
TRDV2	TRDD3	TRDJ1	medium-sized	CACDPVLGDTGGHTDKLIF	TGTGCCTGTGACCCAGTACTGGGGGATACCGGCGGGCACACCGATAAACTCATCTTT
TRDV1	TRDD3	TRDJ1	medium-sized	CALGDLGRRVLGEHFSYTDKLIF	TGTGCTCTTGGGGACTTGGGAAGACGAGTACTGGGGGAACATTTCTCGTACACCGATAAACTCATCTTT
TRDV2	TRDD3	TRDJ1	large	CACDDLRSGDTRVPAYTDKLIF	TGTGCCTGTGACGACCTTCGGTCAGGGGATACGCGTGTCCCGGCGTACACCGATAAACTCATCTTT
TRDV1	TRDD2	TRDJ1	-	CALGELVDNFLRVPNDFDKLIF	TGTGCTCTTGGGGAACTAGTTGACAACTTCCTACGGGTTCCTAATGACTTCGATAAACTCATCTTT
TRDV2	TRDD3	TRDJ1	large	CACDPVLGDRGTDKLIF	TGTGCCTGTGACCCCGTACTGGGGGATAGGGGCACCGATAAACTCATCTTT
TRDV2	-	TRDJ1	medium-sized	CACDTGGIKVKLIF	TGTGCCTGTGACACCGGCGGGATAAAGGTTAAACTCATCTTT
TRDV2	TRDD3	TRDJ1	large	CACDTMELGEGGIRADKLIF	TGTGCCTGTGACACCATGGAACTTGGGGAAGGGGGGATACGGGCCGATAAACTCATCTTT
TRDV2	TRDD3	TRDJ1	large	CACDPLRTGGYTDKLIF	TGTGCCTGTGATCCACTTAGGACTGGGGGATACACCGATAAACTCATCTTT
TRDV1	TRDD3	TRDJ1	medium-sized	CALGELTDWGAMYTDKLIF	TGTGCTCTTGGGGAACTTACAGACTGGGGGGCGATGTACACCGATAAACTCATCTTT
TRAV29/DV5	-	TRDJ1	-	CAASSLHRRGYTDKLIF	TGTGCAGCAAGCTCCCTTCACCGTAGGGGATACACCGATAAACTCATCTTT
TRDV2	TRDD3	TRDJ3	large	CACDTSWGTPSWDTRQMFF	TGTGCCTGTGACACGAGCTGGGGGACCCCCTCCTGGGACACCCGACAGATGTTTTTC
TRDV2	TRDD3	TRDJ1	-	CACDTLLGDTQGSELIF	TGTGCCTGTGACACTCTACTGGGGGATACGCAAGGGTCGGAACTCATCTTT
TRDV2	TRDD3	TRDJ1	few	CACERLGVLTDKLIF	TGTGCCTGTGAAAGACTGGGGGTCCTCACCGATAAACTCATCTTT
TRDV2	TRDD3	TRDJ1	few	CACDTVATGGHTDKLIF	TGTGCCTGTGACACCGTCGCTACTGGGGGTCACACCGATAAACTCATCTTT
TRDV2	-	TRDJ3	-	CACDTTVGRESSCDTRPMFF	TGTGCCTGTGACACCACGGTCGGGAGGGAGAGCTCCTGTGACACCCGACCGATGTTTTTC
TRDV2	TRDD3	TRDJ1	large	CACDNLRAGGYTDKLIF	TGTGCCTGTGACAACTTAAGGGCTGGGGGATACACCGATAAACTCATCTTT
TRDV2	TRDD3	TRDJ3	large	CACDTLLGDYSWDTRQMFF	TGTGCCTGTGACACCTTACTGGGGGATTACTCCTGGGACACCCGACAGATGTTTTTC
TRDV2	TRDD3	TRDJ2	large	CACDSLGDRQTAQLFF	TGTGCCTGTGACTCCTTGGGGGATAGGCAGACAGCACAACTCTTCTTT
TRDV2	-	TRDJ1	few	CACDPIPASGDKLIF	TGTGCCTGTGACCCTATACCCGCGTCAGGCGATAAACTCATCTTT
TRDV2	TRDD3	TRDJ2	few	CACDTILGDTRVTAQLFF	TGTGCCTGTGACACCATACTGGGGGATACTCGGGTGACAGCACAACTCTTCTTT
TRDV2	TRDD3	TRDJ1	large	CACDTLSAGGTGTDKLIF	TGTGCCTGTGACACCTTGTCTGCTGGGGGAACGGGCACCGATAAACTCATCTTT
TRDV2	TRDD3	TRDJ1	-	CACDTASTGGYRELIF	TGCGCCTGTGACACCGCGAGTACTGGGGGATACAGGGAACTCATCTTT
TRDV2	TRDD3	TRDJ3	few	CACDPLLGDTQSCDTRPMFF	TGTGCCTGTGACCCATTACTGGGGGATACGCAGTCCTGTGACACCCGACCGATGTTTTTC
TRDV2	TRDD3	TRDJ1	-	CACDSVLGDTQITDKLIF	TGTGCCTGTGACAGTGTACTGGGGGATACGCAAATCACCGATAAACTCATCTTT
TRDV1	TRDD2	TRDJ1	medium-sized	CALGEPNLPTYLGYTDKLIF	TGTGCTCTTGGGGAACCAAACCTTCCTACGTACCTAGGATACACCGATAAACTCATCTTT
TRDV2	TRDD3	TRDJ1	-	CACDTVPGGSRGKLIF	TGTGCCTGTGACACGGTGCCTGGGGGCTCAAGAGGTAAACTCATCTTT
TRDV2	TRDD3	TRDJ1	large	CACDAVKGDTPISTDKLIF	TGTGCCTGTGACGCCGTTAAGGGGGATACGCCTATTAGCACCGATAAACTCATCTTT
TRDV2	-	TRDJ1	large	CACDNISHTDKLIF	TGTGCCTGTGACAATATCTCCCACACCGATAAACTCATCTTT
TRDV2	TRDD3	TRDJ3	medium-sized	CACDTATGGYGTSSSWDTRQMFF	TGTGCCTGTGACACCGCAACTGGGGGATACGGCACATCGAGCTCCTGGGACACCCGACAGATGTTTTTC
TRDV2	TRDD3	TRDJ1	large	CACDTVGGYAYMRTDTDKLIF	TGTGCCTGTGACACCGTCGGGGGATACGCCTATATGCGAACGGACACCGATAAACTCATCTTT
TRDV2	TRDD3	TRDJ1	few	CACDRIPQVLGDTLADKLIF	TGTGCCTGTGACCGTATCCCCCAAGTACTGGGGGATACACTCGCCGATAAACTCATCTTT
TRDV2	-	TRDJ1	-	CACDTLEATVITDKLIF	TGTGCCTGTGACACTTTAGAGGCTACGGTAATCACCGATAAACTCATCTTT
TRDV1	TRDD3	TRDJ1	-	CALGLNGFDYPYWGIRLNTDKLIF	TGTGCTCTTGGCTTAAACGGCTTCGACTATCCGTACTGGGGGATACGGCTTAACACCGATAAACTCATCTTT
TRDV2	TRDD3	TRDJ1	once	CACDTVILGDTHKLIF	TGTGCCTGTGACACCGTGATACTGGGGGATACCCATAAACTCATCTTT
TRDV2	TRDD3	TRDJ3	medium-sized	CACDPVLGDSTSWDTRQMFF	TGTGCCTGTGACCCGGTACTGGGGGATTCGACCTCCTGGGACACCCGACAGATGTTTTTC
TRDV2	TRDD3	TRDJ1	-	CACDTIGVLGDAPNTDKPIF	TGTGCCTGTGACACCATAGGGGTACTGGGGGACGCACCAAACACCGATAAGCCCATCTTT
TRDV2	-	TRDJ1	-	CACDKLGAGVSATYTDTLIF	TGTGCCTGTGACAAGTTAGGTGCTGGGGTATCAGCGACGTACACCGATACACTCATCTTT